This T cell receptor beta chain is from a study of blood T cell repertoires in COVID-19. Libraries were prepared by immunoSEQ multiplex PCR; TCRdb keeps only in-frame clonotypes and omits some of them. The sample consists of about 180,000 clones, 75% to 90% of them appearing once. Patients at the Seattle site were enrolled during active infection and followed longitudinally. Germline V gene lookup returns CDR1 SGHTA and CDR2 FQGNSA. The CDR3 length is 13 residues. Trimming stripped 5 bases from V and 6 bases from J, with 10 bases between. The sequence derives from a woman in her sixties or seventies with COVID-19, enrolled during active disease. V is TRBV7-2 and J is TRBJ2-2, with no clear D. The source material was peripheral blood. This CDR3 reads CASSPHISGELFF. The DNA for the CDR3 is TGTGCCAGCAGCCCTCACATCTCCGGGGAGCTGTTTTTT.